These 23 T cell receptor beta chains were all obtained from the same sample, sequenced in a study of cytomegalovirus exposure and HLA in healthy donors. This PCR relied on a set of 60 Vbeta primers and 13 Jbeta primers. Assay: immunoSEQ multiplex PCR; the TCRdb copy retains only in-frame clones and omits some. Of about 83,000 clones in the sample, about 77% were seen once. Sequenced input: PBMCs. The source of these receptors is a man between 60 and 75 years old in good health and CMV-seronegative.

The gene calls are TRBV9 and TRBJ1-6; weak D call: TRBD1 (6 bases). CDR3 size: 15 residues. V was cut by 3 bases and J by 9 bases, with 16 bases left in between. The germline CDR1 and CDR2 sequences are SGDLS and YYNGEE. CDR3: CASSGDAGAGSPLHF. DNA for the CDR3: TGTGCCAGCAGCGGAGACGCAGGGGCAGGTTCACCCCTCCACTTT.

In DNA form, the CDR3 reads TGTGCCAGTAGTATCCCCCGAGGGGAAGCTTTCTTT. Protein product: CASSIPRGEAFF. The rearrangement joins TRBV19 to TRBJ1-1; D unresolved. Looked up from germline, CDR1 is LNHDA and CDR2 is SQIVND (reference sequence). The CDR3 sequence is 12 residues long. V lost 3 bases and J 8 bases, leaving 10 bases between the germline ends. Drawing the rest from reference TRBV19 and TRBJ1-1, the complete variable domain is DGGITQSPKYLFRKEGQNVTLSCEQNLNHDAMYWYRQDPGQGLRLIYYSQIVNDFQKGDIAEGYSVSREKKESFPLTVTSAQKNPTAFYLCASSIPRGEAFFGQGTRLTVV.

The chain joins TRBV10-3 to TRBJ2-2, with TRBD2 matching over 8 bases. Trimming at V came to 0 bases and at J to 4 bases, leaving 7 bases not matched to a gene. The length of the CDR3 is 17 residues. Germline V gene sequence: CDR1 ENHRY, CDR2 SYGVKD. In DNA form, the CDR3 reads TGTGCCATCAGTGAGTCCGGCGGGGGGCGAGGCACCGGGGAGCTGTTTTTT. Its translation is CAISESGGGRGTGELFF.

This chain joins TRBV19 and TRBJ2-2, with a possible D match to TRBD2 (5 bases). The CDR3 length is 15 residues. Germline CDR1 LNHDA, CDR2 SQIVND (reference sequence). Trimming took 9 bases from V and 2 from J, leaving 16 bases between them. The CDR3 DNA follows: TGTGCCAGCGAGGGTTGGGGAGATAACACCGGGGAGCTGTTTTTT. Encoded protein: CASEGWGDNTGELFF.

The J gene is TRBJ2-5, the V gene TRBV29-1; 7 nucleotides line up with TRBD1. With 7 bases clipped from V and 5 bases from J, the junction kept 10 bases outside the gene matches. Germline assignment: CDR1 SQVTM and CDR2 ANQGSEA. There are 13 residues in the CDR3. The chain's CDR3 is CSETTGLGETQYF. DNA of the CDR3: TGCAGCGAGACGACAGGGCTGGGGGAGACCCAGTACTTC. The full variable domain, with the rest looked up from reference TRBV29-1 and TRBJ2-5, is SAVISQKPSRDICQRGTSLTIQCQVDSQVTMMFWYRQQPGQSLTLIATANQGSEATYESGFVIDKFPISRPNLTFSTLTVSNMSPEDSSIYLCSETTGLGETQYFGPGTRLLVL.

The chain combines TRBV11-2 with TRBJ1-1; D not certain. Germline-derived CDR1 and CDR2 are SGHAT and FQNNGV. The ends were cut back, 2 bases at V and 3 bases at J, with 7 bases in the middle. The length of the CDR3 is 13 residues. CDR3 sequence: CASSLREYTEAFF. CDR3 DNA: TGTGCCAGCAGCTTAAGAGAGTACACTGAAGCTTTCTTT.

The chain employs TRBV19 and TRBJ1-5; the D is unclear. CDR1 is LNHDA and CDR2 is SQIVND in the germline V gene (reference sequence). The CDR3 runs 15 residues. V was clipped by 3 bases and J by 0 bases, with 9 bases between them. CDR3 sequence reads: CASSIEAYSNQPQHF. DNA of the CDR3: TGTGCCAGTAGTATTGAGGCTTATAGCAATCAGCCCCAGCATTTT. The variable domain in full, with the rest retrieved from reference TRBV19 and TRBJ1-5, is DGGITQSPKYLFRKEGQNVTLSCEQNLNHDAMYWYRQDPGQGLRLIYYSQIVNDFQKGDIAEGYSVSREKKESFPLTVTSAQKNPTAFYLCASSIEAYSNQPQHFGDGTRLSIL.

The CDR3: CASSIGTSGGYNEQFF. The CDR3 DNA sequence: TGTGCCAGTAGTATAGGTACTAGCGGGGGGTACAATGAGCAGTTCTTC. The chain uses TRBV19 and TRBJ2-1; 12 nucleotides match TRBD2. CDR3 size: 16 residues. The V and J ends lost 1 base and 4 bases, in that order; junction bases with no gene match: 2. Germline V gene lookup returns CDR1 LNHDA and CDR2 SQIVND (reference sequence). Looking up the rest from reference TRBV19 and TRBJ2-1 gives the full variable domain: DGGITQSPKYLFRKEGQNVTLSCEQNLNHDAMYWYRQDPGQGLRLIYYSQIVNDFQKGDIAEGYSVSREKKESFPLTVTSAQKNPTAFYLCASSIGTSGGYNEQFFGPGTRLTVL.

The chain has TRBV25-1 and TRBJ2-2; D is possibly TRBD2 (5 bases). Trimming took 6 bases from V and 5 from J, leaving 25 bases between them. The CDR3 has 18 amino acids. The germline V gene encodes CDR1 MGHDK and CDR2 SYGVNS. DNA for the CDR3: TGTGCCAGCAGCGACCCTCCTTGGGGAAGCGGTTTGACCGGGGAGCTGTTTTTT. Protein product: CASSDPPWGSGLTGELFF.

The rearrangement links TRBV7-6 to TRBJ1-3, with D maybe TRBD1 (5 bases). The V and J ends lost 0 bases and 9 bases respectively, with 18 bases between them. CDR3 length equals 16 residues. CDR1 is SGHVS and CDR2 is FNYEAQ in the germline V gene. In DNA, the CDR3 is TGTGCCAGCAGCTTAGCACTACAGGAGTACGTAGGCACCATATATTTT. Its translation: CASSLALQEYVGTIYF.

The J gene is TRBJ1-4, the V gene TRBV11-2; 8 bases fit TRBD1. V gave up 5 bases and J gave up 8 bases; unmatched junction bases: 7. The CDR3 has 14 residues. Germline assignment: CDR1 SGHAT and CDR2 FQNNGV. The CDR3 is CASSVRGLEEKLFF. The CDR3 nucleotides read TGTGCCAGCAGCGTCAGGGGGCTGGAGGAAAAACTGTTTTTT.

The V gene is TRBV13, the J gene TRBJ2-2; D is possibly TRBD1 (5 bases). The ends were cut back, 6 bases at V and 3 bases at J, with 11 bases in the middle. Looked up from germline, CDR1 is PRHDT and CDR2 is FYEKMQ (reference sequence). The CDR3 runs 14 residues. The CDR3 reads CASRPDTHTGELFF. CDR3 DNA sequence: TGTGCCAGCAGACCGGACACCCACACCGGGGAGCTGTTTTTT.

V and J are TRBV30 and TRBJ1-1; D is uncertain. Germline CDR1 reads GTSNPN; CDR2 reads SVGIG (reference sequence). CDR3 length equals 14 residues. Between the trimmed V and J ends, which lost 7 bases and 1 base, there was a span of 16 bases. CDR3 sequence reads: CASHVRQSNTEAFF. In nucleotides, the CDR3 is TGTGCCTCCCACGTTCGTCAGTCGAACACTGAAGCTTTCTTT.

The chain uses TRBV5-6 and TRBJ2-7; D may be TRBD2 (6 bases). The CDR3 is made up of 14 amino acids. Germline-derived CDR1 and CDR2 are SGHDT and YYEEEE. The V gene lost 4 bases and the J gene lost 3 bases, with 14 bases spanning the gap. For the CDR3, the DNA is TGTGCCAGCAGCGCCCGGGACTCCGACTACGAGCAGTACTTC. It is translated as CASSARDSDYEQYF.

The chain uses TRBV18 and TRBJ1-2; no clear D. The CDR3 contains 13 residues. Germline values: CDR1 KGHSH, CDR2 LQKENI. The germline V and J ends were trimmed by 3 bases and 7 bases, with 12 bases remaining between them. CDR3 sequence reads: CASSPVMGVGYTF. CDR3 nucleotides: TGTGCCAGCTCACCTGTCATGGGAGTTGGCTACACCTTC.

The rearrangement links TRBV7-9 to TRBJ2-7; 11 nucleotides agree with TRBD2. From germline, CDR1 is SEHNR and CDR2 FQNEAQ (reference sequence). CDR3 length: 16 amino acids. The V segment lost 4 bases and the J segment 0 bases; nucleotides outside the gene matches: 5. The CDR3 reads CASSSLAGGSSYEQYF. CDR3 DNA: TGTGCCAGCAGCTCTCTAGCGGGGGGAAGCTCCTACGAGCAGTACTTC.

The CDR3 sequence is CSAGTAYEQYF. In DNA, the CDR3 is TGCAGCGCTGGGACAGCCTACGAGCAGTACTTC. The V call is TRBV29-1, the J call TRBJ2-7; 7 nucleotides match TRBD1. Trimming took 7 bases from V and 2 from J; bases not matched to a gene: 2. Germline-derived CDR1 and CDR2 are SQVTM and ANQGSEA. The CDR3 covers 11 residues.

The chain joins TRBV5-5 to TRBJ1-1, with a weak D call TRBD1 (5 bases). The CDR3 is made up of 14 amino acids. From germline, CDR1 is SGHKS and CDR2 YYEKEE (reference sequence). V was cut by 6 bases and J by 6 bases, with 18 bases left in between. The CDR3 spells CASNHGGTGAEAFF. Here the CDR3 DNA reads TGTGCCAGCAACCATGGCGGGACTGGCGCTGAAGCTTTCTTT.

This sequence joins TRBV25-1 and TRBJ1-2, with 8 positions matching TRBD1. CDR1 and CDR2 (germline): MGHDK, SYGVNS. V dropped 8 bases and J dropped 7; count of bases not matched to a gene: 9. The CDR3 is 13 amino acids. The CDR3 nucleotides read TGTGCCAGCTGGAATCAGGGGGCGCTTGGCTACACCTTC. Translation: CASWNQGALGYTF.

The sample holds a few counts of this clone. The genes are TRBV29-1 and TRBJ2-5; 12 bases agree with TRBD2. This CDR3 has 17 amino acids. Germline V lookup: CDR1 SQVTM, CDR2 ANQGSEA. V was clipped by 3 bases and J by 2 bases; unmatched bases: 10. The CDR3 nucleotides read TGCAGCGTTGAGGGTGGCGGACTAGCGGGGCGGCAAGAGACCCAGTACTTC. Protein: CSVEGGGLAGRQETQYF.

The gene calls are TRBV9 and TRBJ1-5, with D possibly being TRBD1 (6 bases). V was clipped by 3 bases and J by 7 bases, with 14 bases between them. The V gene's germline CDR1 is SGDLS and CDR2 YYNGEE. The CDR3 extends over 14 amino acids. The CDR3 loop reads CASSAGTQGQPQHF. The CDR3, as DNA: TGTGCCAGCAGCGCCGGGACACAAGGGCAGCCCCAGCATTTT.

This chain connects TRBV2 to TRBJ2-1; 11 bases are a match to TRBD2. The CDR3 totals 14 residues. J gave up 7 bases and V 6 bases, and 5 bases lay outside the gene matches. Per the germline V gene, CDR1 is SNHLY and CDR2 is FYNNEI. CDR3 loop: CASRPGLAVNEQFF. Here the CDR3 DNA reads TGTGCCAGCAGGCCGGGACTAGCGGTGAATGAGCAGTTCTTC.

There are a few counts of this clone. This sequence joins TRBV5-6 and TRBJ2-7, with 8 bases fitting TRBD2. This CDR3 has 15 residues. J gave up 2 bases and V 3 bases, and 7 bases lay outside the gene matches. CDR1 is SGHDT, CDR2 YYEEEE, per germline. DNA of the CDR3: TGTGCCAGCAGCTGGGCGGGGGGAAACCCCTACGAGCAGTACTTC. Its translation is CASSWAGGNPYEQYF.